Listed below are T cell receptor beta chains from one sample, sequenced in a study of early T cells in non-severe SARS-CoV-2 infection. TCRdb processed the 5' RACE reads anew with MiXCR; each CDR3 protein has one entry. The sample has tens of thousands of distinct CDR3 sequences; more than 10% are singletons. The source was whole blood, collected at baseline. Every receptor here comes from an adult who was a healthcare worker with PCR-confirmed SARS-CoV-2 infection or an uninfected control (not recorded which). CDR3s include the opening cysteine and the closing phenylalanine or tryptophan. The D gene is left open where the match is weak. Size is omitted from some rows. Given values are once, few, many or a class for expanded clones.

TRBV7-9	.	few	TRBJ1-1	TGTGCCAGCAGCCCGGCAGGGAGGGGAGTCACTGAAGCTTTCTTT	CASSPAGRGVTEAFF
TRBV29-1	TRBD2	.	TRBJ2-3	TGCAGCGTAGAAGGACTAGCGGACACAGATACGCAGTATTTT	CSVEGLADTDTQYF
TRBV29-1	.	few	TRBJ2-5	TGCAGCGTTGAAAGGTCGGGGGAGACCCAGTACTTC	CSVERSGETQYF
TRBV12-5	.	.	TRBJ2-3	TGTGCTAGTGGTTTGGTTATCTCTCGGACCACAGATACGCAGTATTTT	CASGLVISRTTDTQYF
TRBV5-1	.	many	TRBJ2-7	TGCGCCAGCAGCAGCCTGAACGACGAGCAGTACTTC	CASSSLNDEQYF
TRBV12-3/TRBV12-4	.	.	TRBJ1-3	TGTGCCAGCAGTTTATTTGGGGGTTCTGGAAACACCATATATTTT	CASSLFGGSGNTIYF
TRBV7-8	TRBD2	.	TRBJ2-7	TGTGCCAGCAGCCCCCCGGAAGGCGGGGGGGCCATGTTTTACGAGCAGTACTTC	CASSPPEGGGAMFYEQYF
TRBV5-1	TRBD2	few	TRBJ2-5	TGCGCCAGCAGCTTGGGGGCTAGCGGACCAACGGAGACCCAGTACTTC	CASSLGASGPTETQYF
TRBV18	.	.	TRBJ2-2	TGTGCCAGCTCAACCAGGGACAAGAACACCGGGGAGCTGTTTTTT	CASSTRDKNTGELFF
TRBV5-1	.	many	TRBJ2-1	TGCGCCAGCAGCTCCGGGTCTTGGGGCCCCTACAATGAGCAGTTCTTC	CASSSGSWGPYNEQFF
TRBV18	.	.	TRBJ2-7	TGTGCCAGCTCACCAAGAAGGTCGATCGGGGTGACCTACGAGCAGTACTTC	CASSPRRSIGVTYEQYF
TRBV7-9	.	.	TRBJ2-6	TGTGCCAGCAGCTTAGCACCGGCCAACAGGGACCTCTTCTCTGGGGCCAACGTCCTGACTTTC	CASSLAPANRDLFSGANVLTF
TRBV7-6	.	.	TRBJ2-5	TGTGCCAGCAGCTCGTACCAAGAGACCCAGTACTTC	CASSSYQETQYF
TRBV2	.	.	TRBJ1-2	TGTGCCAGCAGTATTTTTGAGACACCAAACTATGGCTACACCTTC	CASSIFETPNYGYTF
TRBV30	.	.	TRBJ2-1	TGTGCCTGGAGTTTGGGGGGTTTAGGATTTGAGCAGTTCTTC	CAWSLGGLGFEQFF
TRBV9	.	.	TRBJ1-6	TGTGCCAGCAGCGTAAATCCGGTAGGAGATTCACCCCTCCACTTT	CASSVNPVGDSPLHF
TRBV28	.	.	TRBJ2-7	TGTGCCAGCAGTCACAGGGAAGGATCCTACGAGCAGTACTTC	CASSHREGSYEQYF